Following are 16 T cell receptor beta chains from one sample sequenced in a study of T cells in Graves' hyperthyroidism and ophthalmopathy. Amplification of TCR beta CDR3 regions used RNA as the template. The HTBI set primed first-round TCR CDR3 RT-PCR. TCRdb reprocessed the multiplex PCR reads with MiXCR, giving one entry per CDR3 protein. Of about 270,000 distinct CDR3 sequences in the sample, 22% were seen once. Sample: blood. Receptors were obtained from a man aged 25 to 40 with Graves' ophthalmopathy.

The CDR3 reads CASSGVAGGLGEQYF. In DNA, the CDR3 is TGTGCCAGTAGTGGAGTTGCGGGGGGGCTCGGCGAGCAGTACTTC. The V gene is TRBV19, the J gene TRBJ2-7, with 9 bases identical to TRBD2. This CDR3 region has 15 residues. The V segment lost 5 bases and the J segment 6 bases; nucleotides outside the gene matches: 11. Germline V CDR1 and CDR2: LNHDA, SQIVND (reference sequence).

The table lists this clonotype with many counts. The V call is TRBV30, the J call TRBJ1-4; D gene ambiguous. V lost 2 bases and J 12 bases, leaving 7 bases between the germline ends. Germline V lookup: CDR1 GTSNPN, CDR2 SVGIG (reference sequence). This CDR3 spans 10 amino acids. The DNA of the CDR3 is TGTGCCTGGAGTTATCTGGAACTGTTTTTT. As protein: CAWSYLELFF.

This sequence joins TRBV12-5 and TRBJ2-5, with 12 bases lining up with TRBD2. The V and J ends lost 6 bases and 4 bases, in that order; junction bases with no gene match: 3. This CDR3 spans 14 amino acids. Germline V CDR1 and CDR2: LGHNT, FRNRAP. CDR3 in DNA: TGTGCTAGTGGGACTAGCGGGAGTGGAGAGACCCAGTACTTC. Protein sequence: CASGTSGSGETQYF.

This clonotype was seen a handful of times. V and J are TRBV5-6 and TRBJ2-3, with D perhaps assigned TRBD1 or TRBD2 (5 bases each). Trimming removed 2 bases at V and 5 bases at J, with 15 bases between. Germline CDR1 is SGHDT and CDR2 is YYEEEE. This CDR3 region has 15 residues. The CDR3 loop is CASSFGAGRGDTQYF. Written as DNA, the CDR3 is TGTGCCAGCAGCTTTGGGGCAGGGAGAGGAGATACGCAGTATTTT.

This clonotype was detected a few times. The V gene is TRBV12-5, the J gene TRBJ1-3; D not certain. The V gene lost 0 bases and the J gene lost 7 bases, with 7 bases spanning the gap. CDR3 length: 13 residues. Germline V gives CDR1 LGHNT, CDR2 FRNRAP. The CDR3 protein is CASGLVPRNTIYF. The CDR3 nucleotides read TGTGCTAGTGGTTTGGTTCCGAGGAACACCATATATTTT.

This clonotype was picked up a small number of times. CDR3 nucleotides: TGTGCTAGTGGTGTGGGACTAGCATCTTACAATGAGCAGTTCTTC. It encodes CASGVGLASYNEQFF. The chain uses TRBV12-5 and TRBJ2-1; 9 bases are a match to TRBD2. The V and J ends lost 5 bases and 4 bases, in that order; junction bases with no gene match: 6. The CDR3 extends over 15 amino acids. The germline V gene encodes CDR1 LGHNT and CDR2 FRNRAP.

This clonotype was detected a few times. The J gene is TRBJ1-1, the V gene TRBV9; no clear D gene. This CDR3 is built from 14 residues. V dropped 0 bases and J dropped 4 bases, with 10 bases sitting between them. CDR1 SGDLS and CDR2 YYNGEE come from the germline V gene. This CDR3 is CASSVGYSVTEAFF. The CDR3 nucleotides are TGTGCCAGCAGCGTAGGGTACAGCGTCACTGAAGCTTTCTTT.

The chain has TRBV19 and TRBJ2-7; D may be TRBD2 (6 bases). V lost 10 bases and J 2 bases, leaving 12 bases between the germline ends. The germline V gene encodes CDR1 LNHDA and CDR2 SQIVND (reference sequence). The CDR3 runs to 12 residues. This chain's CDR3 is CATLAPTYEQYF. CDR3 DNA sequence: TGTGCCACACTAGCCCCTACCTACGAGCAGTACTTC.

Ten or more counts support this clonotype. The V and J genes are TRBV5-1 and TRBJ2-3; TRBD1 matches at 9 bases. Looked up from germline, CDR1 is SGHRS and CDR2 is YFSETQ. The trim removed 4 bases at V and 5 bases at J, leaving 14 bases unmatched. The CDR3 is 17 amino acids. The CDR3 here is CASSPSTGGDMGDTQYF. CDR3 sequence (DNA): TGCGCCAGCAGCCCATCGACAGGGGGAGACATGGGAGATACGCAGTATTTT.

The chain has TRBV4-2 and TRBJ1-1; 8 nucleotides match TRBD1. The CDR3 sequence is 16 residues long. Germline CDR1 reads LGHNA; CDR2 reads YNFKEQ. Trimming at V came to 1 base and at J to 0 bases, leaving 4 bases not matched to a gene. The CDR3 DNA sequence: TGTGCCAGCAGCCAAGCCCCAGGGGGCATGAACACTGAAGCTTTCTTT. This encodes CASSQAPGGMNTEAFF.

This clonotype showed up just a few times. The chain employs TRBV12-3 or TRBV12-4 and TRBJ2-2; TRBD2 matches 15 bases. The CDR3 consists of 17 residues. Trimming took 6 bases from V and 8 from J; bases not matched to a gene: 10. CDR3 region: CASSPGLAGGVTGELFF. As DNA, the CDR3 is TGTGCCAGCAGCCCGGGACTAGCGGGAGGAGTTACTGGGGAGCTGTTTTTT.

This clonotype was counted between two and nine times. This rearrangement joins TRBV30 to TRBJ1-2; 10 bases fit TRBD1. The CDR3 is made up of 16 amino acids. The germline V gene has CDR1 GTSNPN and CDR2 SVGIG (reference sequence). V was pared by 3 bases and J by 4 bases, with 11 bases of the junction left unmatched. The CDR3 is CAWSRDRGPSGYGYTF. The DNA of the CDR3 is TGTGCCTGGAGCCGGGACAGGGGACCCAGTGGCTATGGCTACACCTTC.

The table lists this clonotype with many counts. V usage is TRBV6-1 and J usage is TRBJ2-1, with TRBD1 identical over 9 bases. Germline V gene data show CDR1 as MNHNS and CDR2 as SASEGT. The CDR3 loop spans 17 amino acids. The V and J ends lost 3 bases and 3 bases, in that order; junction bases with no gene match: 9. The CDR3 DNA follows: TGTGCCAGCAGTGATAACAGGGGGCGGTCCGTCTACAATGAGCAGTTCTTC. Translating it yields CASSDNRGRSVYNEQFF.

This clonotype has a count of ten or more. V is TRBV9 and J is TRBJ2-7; 15 bases align to TRBD2. The CDR3 contains 18 residues. With 0 bases clipped from V and 2 bases from J, the junction kept 6 bases outside the gene matches. Germline V gene data show CDR1 as SGDLS and CDR2 as YYNGEE. The DNA of the CDR3 is TGTGCCAGCAGCGTAGCCCCCGGACTAGCGGGAGGGACCTACGAGCAGTACTTC. It codes for CASSVAPGLAGGTYEQYF.

This clonotype was recorded a few times. V is TRBV10-2 and J is TRBJ2-3; the match to TRBD1 covers 8 bases. CDR3 length equals 14 residues. In germline, CDR1 is WSHSY, CDR2 SAAADI. With V trimmed by 8 bases and J by 2 bases, 6 bases remained unmatched. CDR3 amino acids: CASARDRYTDTQYF. Here the CDR3 DNA reads TGCGCCAGCGCACGGGACAGGTACACAGATACGCAGTATTTT.

The chain links TRBV28 to TRBJ2-1; D is possibly TRBD2 (7 bases). Germline loops: CDR1 MDHEN, CDR2 SYDVKM. The CDR3 length is 15 residues. Trimming removed 7 bases at V and 3 bases at J, with 16 bases between. The CDR3 loop is CASTIEGGVYNEQFF. CDR3 DNA: TGTGCCAGCACCATTGAGGGGGGGGTCTACAATGAGCAGTTCTTC.